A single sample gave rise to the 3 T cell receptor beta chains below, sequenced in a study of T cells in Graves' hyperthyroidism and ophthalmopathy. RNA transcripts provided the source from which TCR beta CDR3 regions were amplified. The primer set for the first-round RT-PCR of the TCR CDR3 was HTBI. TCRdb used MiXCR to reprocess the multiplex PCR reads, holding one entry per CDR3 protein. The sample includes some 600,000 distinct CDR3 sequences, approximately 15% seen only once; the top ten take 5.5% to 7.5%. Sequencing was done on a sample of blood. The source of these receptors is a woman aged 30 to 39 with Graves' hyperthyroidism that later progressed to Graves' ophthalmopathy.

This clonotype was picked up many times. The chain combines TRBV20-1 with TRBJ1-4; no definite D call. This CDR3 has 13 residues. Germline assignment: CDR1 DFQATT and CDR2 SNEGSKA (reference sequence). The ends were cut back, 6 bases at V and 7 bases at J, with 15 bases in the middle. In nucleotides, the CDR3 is TGCAGTGCACGCCCAGAAGGTGGTGAAAAACTGTTTTTT. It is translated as CSARPEGGEKLFF.

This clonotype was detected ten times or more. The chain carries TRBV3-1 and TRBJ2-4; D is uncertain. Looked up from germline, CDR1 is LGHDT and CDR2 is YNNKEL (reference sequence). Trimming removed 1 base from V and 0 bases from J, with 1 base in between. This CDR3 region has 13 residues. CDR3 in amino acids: CASSQVAKNIQYF. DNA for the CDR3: TGTGCCAGCAGCCAAGTAGCCAAAAACATTCAGTACTTC. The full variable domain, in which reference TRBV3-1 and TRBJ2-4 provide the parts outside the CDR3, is DTAVSQTPKYLVTQMGNDKSIKCEQNLGHDTMYWYKQDSKKFLKIMFSYNNKELIINETVPNRFSPKSPDKAHLNLHINSLELGDSAVYFCASSQVAKNIQYFGAGTRLSVL.

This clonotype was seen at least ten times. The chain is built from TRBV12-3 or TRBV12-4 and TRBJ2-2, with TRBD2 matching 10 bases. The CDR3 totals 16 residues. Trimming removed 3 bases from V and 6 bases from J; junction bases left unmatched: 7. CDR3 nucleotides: TGTGCCAGCAGTTTTGGCACTAGCGGGATTTCCGGGGAGCTGTTTTTT. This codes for CASSFGTSGISGELFF.